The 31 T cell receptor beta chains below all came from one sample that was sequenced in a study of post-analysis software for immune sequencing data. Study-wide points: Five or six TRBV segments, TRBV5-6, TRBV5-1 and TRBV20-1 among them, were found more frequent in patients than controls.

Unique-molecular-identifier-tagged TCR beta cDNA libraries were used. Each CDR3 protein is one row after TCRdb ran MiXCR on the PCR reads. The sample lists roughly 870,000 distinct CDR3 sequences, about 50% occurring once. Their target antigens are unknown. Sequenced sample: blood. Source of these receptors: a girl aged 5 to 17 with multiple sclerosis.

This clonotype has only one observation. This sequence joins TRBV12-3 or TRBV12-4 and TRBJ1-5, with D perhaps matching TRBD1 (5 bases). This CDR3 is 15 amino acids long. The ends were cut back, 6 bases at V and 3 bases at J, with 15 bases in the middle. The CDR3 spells CASRSPRTPNQPQHF. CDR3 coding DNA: TGTGCCAGCAGATCTCCGAGGACACCCAATCAGCCCCAGCATTTT.

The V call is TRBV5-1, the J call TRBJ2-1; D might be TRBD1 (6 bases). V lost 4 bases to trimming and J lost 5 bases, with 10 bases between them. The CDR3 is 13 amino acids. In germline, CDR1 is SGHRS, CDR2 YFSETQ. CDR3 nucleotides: TGCGCCAGCAGCCACACAGGGAACAATGAGCAGTTCTTC. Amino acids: CASSHTGNNEQFF. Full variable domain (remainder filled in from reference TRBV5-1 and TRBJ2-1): KAGVTQTPRYLIKTRGQQVTLSCSPISGHRSVSWYQQTPGQGLQFLFEYFSETQRNKGNFPGRFSGRQFSNSRSEMNVSTLELGDSALYLCASSHTGNNEQFFGPGTRLTVL.

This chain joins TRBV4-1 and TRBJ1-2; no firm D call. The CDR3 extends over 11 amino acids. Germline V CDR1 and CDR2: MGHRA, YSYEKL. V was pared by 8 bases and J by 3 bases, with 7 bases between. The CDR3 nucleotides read TGCGCCAGCTCCGGGTACTATGGCTACACCTTC. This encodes CASSGYYGYTF.

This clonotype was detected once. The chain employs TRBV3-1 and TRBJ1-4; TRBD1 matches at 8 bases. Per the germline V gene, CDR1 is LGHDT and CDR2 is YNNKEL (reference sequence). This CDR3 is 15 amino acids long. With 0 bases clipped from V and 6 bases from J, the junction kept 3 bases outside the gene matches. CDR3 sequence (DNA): TGTGCCAGCAGCCAAGATCGGGGACAGGATGAAAAACTGTTTTTT. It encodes CASSQDRGQDEKLFF. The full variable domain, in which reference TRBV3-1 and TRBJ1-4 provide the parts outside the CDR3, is DTAVSQTPKYLVTQMGNDKSIKCEQNLGHDTMYWYKQDSKKFLKIMFSYNNKELIINETVPNRFSPKSPDKAHLNLHINSLELGDSAVYFCASSQDRGQDEKLFFGSGTQLSVL.

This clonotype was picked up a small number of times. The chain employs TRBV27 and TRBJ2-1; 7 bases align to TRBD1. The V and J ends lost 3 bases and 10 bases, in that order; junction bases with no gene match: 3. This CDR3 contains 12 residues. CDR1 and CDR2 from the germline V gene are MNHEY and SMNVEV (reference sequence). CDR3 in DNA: TGTGCCAGCAGTTTCGACAGGGTCGAGCAGTTCTTC. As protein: CASSFDRVEQFF.

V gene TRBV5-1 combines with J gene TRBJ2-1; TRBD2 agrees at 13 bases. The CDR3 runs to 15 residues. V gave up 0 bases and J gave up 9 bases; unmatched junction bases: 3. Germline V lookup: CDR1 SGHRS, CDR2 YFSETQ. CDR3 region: CASSLATSGGSEQFF. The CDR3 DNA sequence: TGCGCCAGCAGCTTGGCGACTAGCGGGGGGAGTGAGCAGTTCTTC. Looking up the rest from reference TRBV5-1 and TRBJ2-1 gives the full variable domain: KAGVTQTPRYLIKTRGQQVTLSCSPISGHRSVSWYQQTPGQGLQFLFEYFSETQRNKGNFPGRFSGRQFSNSRSEMNVSTLELGDSALYLCASSLATSGGSEQFFGPGTRLTVL.

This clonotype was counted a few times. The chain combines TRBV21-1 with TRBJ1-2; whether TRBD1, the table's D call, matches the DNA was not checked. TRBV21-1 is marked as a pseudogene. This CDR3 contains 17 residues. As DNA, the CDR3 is TGTGCCAGCAGCAAAACGGTCTTTCCTAAGGGGGGCTATGGCTACACCTTC. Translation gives CASSKTVFPKGGYGYTF.

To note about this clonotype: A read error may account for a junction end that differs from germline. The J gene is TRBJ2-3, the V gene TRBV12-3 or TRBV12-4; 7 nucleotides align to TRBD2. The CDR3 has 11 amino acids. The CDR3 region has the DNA TGTGCCAGCAGTTCCGGGACTACGGAGTATTTT. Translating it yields CASSSGTTEYF.

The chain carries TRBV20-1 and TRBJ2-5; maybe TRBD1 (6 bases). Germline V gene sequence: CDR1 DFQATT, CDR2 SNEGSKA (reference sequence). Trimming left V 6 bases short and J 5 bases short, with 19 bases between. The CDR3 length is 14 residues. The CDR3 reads CSAPKQGERETQYF. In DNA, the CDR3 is TGCAGTGCCCCCAAACAGGGAGAGAGGGAGACCCAGTACTTC.

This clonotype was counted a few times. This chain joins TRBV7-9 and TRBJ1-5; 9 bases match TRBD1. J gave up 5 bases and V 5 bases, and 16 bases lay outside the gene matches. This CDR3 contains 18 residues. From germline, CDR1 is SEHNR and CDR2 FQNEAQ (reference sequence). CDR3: CASSQTAGTGKRDQPQHF. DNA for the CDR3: TGTGCCAGCAGCCAGACCGCCGGGACAGGGAAGAGGGATCAGCCCCAGCATTTT. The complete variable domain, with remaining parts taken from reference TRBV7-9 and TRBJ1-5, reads DTGVSQNPRHKITKRGQNVTFRCDPISEHNRLYWYRQTLGQGPEFLTYFQNEAQLEKSRLLSDRFSAERPKGSFSTLEIQRTEQGDSAMYLCASSQTAGTGKRDQPQHFGDGTRLSIL.

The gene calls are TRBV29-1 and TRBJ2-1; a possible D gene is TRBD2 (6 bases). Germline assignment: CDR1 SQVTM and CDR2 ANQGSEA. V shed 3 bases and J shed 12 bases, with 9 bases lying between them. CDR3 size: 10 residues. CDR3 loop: CSVDVGGQFF. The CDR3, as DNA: TGCAGCGTTGATGTGGGAGGGCAGTTCTTC.

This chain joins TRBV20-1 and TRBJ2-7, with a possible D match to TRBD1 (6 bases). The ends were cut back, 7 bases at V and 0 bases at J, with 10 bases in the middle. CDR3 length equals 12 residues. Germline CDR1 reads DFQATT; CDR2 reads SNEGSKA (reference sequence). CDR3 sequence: CSGGGPSYEQYF. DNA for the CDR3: TGCAGTGGAGGGGGACCCTCCTACGAGCAGTACTTC.

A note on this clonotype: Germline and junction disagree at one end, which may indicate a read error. The CDR3 DNA reads as TGTGCCGGCAGCCCCGGGACAGCCTACGAGCAGTACTTC. Amino acid sequence: CAGSPGTAYEQYF. This chain connects TRBV28 to TRBJ2-7; TRBD1 aligns across 7 bases. The CDR3 is made up of 13 amino acids. Germline V lookup: CDR1 MDHEN, CDR2 SYDVKM.

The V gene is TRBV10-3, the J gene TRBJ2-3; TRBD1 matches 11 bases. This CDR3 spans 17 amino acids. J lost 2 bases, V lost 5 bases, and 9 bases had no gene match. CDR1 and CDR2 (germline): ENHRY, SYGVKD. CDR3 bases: TGTGCCATCAGTCAGGTACCGGGACAGGGGGTCACAGATACGCAGTATTTT. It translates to CAISQVPGQGVTDTQYF.

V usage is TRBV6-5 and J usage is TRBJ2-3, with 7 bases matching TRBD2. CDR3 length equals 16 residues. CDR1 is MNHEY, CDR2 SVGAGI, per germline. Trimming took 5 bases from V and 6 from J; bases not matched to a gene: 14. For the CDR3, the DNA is TGTGCCAGCAGTCGGGCTAGCGGCCCTACCAGGGATACGCAGTATTTT. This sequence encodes CASSRASGPTRDTQYF.

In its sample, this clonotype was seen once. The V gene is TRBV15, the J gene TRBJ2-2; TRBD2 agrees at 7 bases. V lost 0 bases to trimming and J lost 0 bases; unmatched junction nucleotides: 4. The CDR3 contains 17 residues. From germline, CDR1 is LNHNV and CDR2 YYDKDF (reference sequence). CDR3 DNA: TGTGCCACCAGCAGAGATCGGCTAGCGGCGAACACCGGGGAGCTGTTTTTT. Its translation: CATSRDRLAANTGELFF.

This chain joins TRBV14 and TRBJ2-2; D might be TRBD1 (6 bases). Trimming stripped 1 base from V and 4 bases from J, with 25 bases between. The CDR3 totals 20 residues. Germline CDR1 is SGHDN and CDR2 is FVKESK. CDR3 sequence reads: CASSQVRWERSRGGTGELFF. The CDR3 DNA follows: TGTGCCAGCAGCCAAGTTAGATGGGAAAGGAGCAGGGGCGGCACCGGGGAGCTGTTTTTT.

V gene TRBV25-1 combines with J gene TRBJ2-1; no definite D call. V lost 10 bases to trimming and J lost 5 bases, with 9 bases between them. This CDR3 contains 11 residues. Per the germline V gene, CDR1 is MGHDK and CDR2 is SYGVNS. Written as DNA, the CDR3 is TGTGCCACCTCCATTAACAATGAGCAGTTCTTC. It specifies CATSINNEQFF.

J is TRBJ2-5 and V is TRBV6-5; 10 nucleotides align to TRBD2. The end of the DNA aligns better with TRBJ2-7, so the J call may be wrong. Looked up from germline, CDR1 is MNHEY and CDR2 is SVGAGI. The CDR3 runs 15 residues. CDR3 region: CASSYSSGRTYEQYF. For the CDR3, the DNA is TGTGCCAGCAGTTACTCTAGCGGGAGGACTTACGAGCAGTACTTC.

The CDR3 DNA is TGTGCCAGCAGTGACGCGACAGGAGCCAAAAACATTCAGTACTTC. It codes for CASSDATGAKNIQYF. The chain recombines TRBV6-4 with TRBJ2-5; tentative D call: TRBD1 (6 bases). The last part of the DNA fits TRBJ2-4 better; the J call may be wrong. The CDR3 is 15 amino acids. In germline, CDR1 is MRHNA, CDR2 SNTAGT.

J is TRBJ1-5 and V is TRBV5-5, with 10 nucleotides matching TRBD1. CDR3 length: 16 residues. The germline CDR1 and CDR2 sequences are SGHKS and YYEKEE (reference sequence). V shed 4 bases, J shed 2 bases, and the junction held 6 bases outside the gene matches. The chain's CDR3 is CASSLGTGAGNQPQHF. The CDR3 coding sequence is TGTGCCAGCAGCCTCGGGACAGGGGCCGGCAATCAGCCCCAGCATTTT. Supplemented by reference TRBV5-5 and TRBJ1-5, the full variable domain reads DAGVTQSPTHLIKTRGQQVTLRCSPISGHKSVSWYQQVLGQGPQFIFQYYEKEERGRGNFPDRFSARQFPNYSSELNVNALLLGDSALYLCASSLGTGAGNQPQHFGDGTRLSIL.

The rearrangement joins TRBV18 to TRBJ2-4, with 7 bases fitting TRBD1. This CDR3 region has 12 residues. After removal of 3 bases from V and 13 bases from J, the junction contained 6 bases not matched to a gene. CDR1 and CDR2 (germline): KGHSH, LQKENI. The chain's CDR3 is CASSPRGTEQYF. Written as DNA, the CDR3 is TGTGCCAGCTCACCCCGAGGGACAGAGCAGTACTTC.

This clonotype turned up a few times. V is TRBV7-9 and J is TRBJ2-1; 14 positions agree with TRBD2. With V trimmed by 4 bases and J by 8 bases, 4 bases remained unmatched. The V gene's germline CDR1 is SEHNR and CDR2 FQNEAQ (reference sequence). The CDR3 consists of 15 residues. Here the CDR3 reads CASSSTSGRADEQFF. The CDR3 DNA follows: TGTGCCAGCAGCTCGACTAGCGGGAGGGCGGATGAGCAGTTCTTC.

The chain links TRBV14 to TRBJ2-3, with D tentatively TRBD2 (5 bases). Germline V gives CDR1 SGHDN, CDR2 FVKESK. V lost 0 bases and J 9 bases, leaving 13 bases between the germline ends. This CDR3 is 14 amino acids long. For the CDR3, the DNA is TGTGCCAGCAGCCAAGAAGCGGTGCGTCGCACGCAGTATTTT. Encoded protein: CASSQEAVRRTQYF.

The CDR3 loop reads CASSNRQGGNEKLFF. CDR3 coding DNA: TGTGCCAGCAGTAATCGACAGGGAGGTAATGAAAAACTGTTTTTT. The chain employs TRBV6-6 and TRBJ1-4, with 7 bases fitting TRBD1. Unmatched junction bases numbered 7, after V lost 5 bases and J lost 4 bases. The CDR3 totals 15 residues. The germline gives CDR1 MNHNY, CDR2 SVGAGI (reference sequence).

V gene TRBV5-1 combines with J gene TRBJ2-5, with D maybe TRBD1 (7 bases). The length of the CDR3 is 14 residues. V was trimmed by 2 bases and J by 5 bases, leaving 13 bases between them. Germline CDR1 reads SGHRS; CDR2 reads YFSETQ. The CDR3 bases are TGCGCCAGCAGCTTTAGCAGGGGGAGGGAGACCCAGTACTTC. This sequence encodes CASSFSRGRETQYF.

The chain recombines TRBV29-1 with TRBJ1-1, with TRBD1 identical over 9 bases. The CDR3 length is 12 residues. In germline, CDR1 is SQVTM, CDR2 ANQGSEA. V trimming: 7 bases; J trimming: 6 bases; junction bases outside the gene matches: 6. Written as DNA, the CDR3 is TGCAGCGCCGAGGGGACAGGGCCTGAAGCTTTCTTT. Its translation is CSAEGTGPEAFF.

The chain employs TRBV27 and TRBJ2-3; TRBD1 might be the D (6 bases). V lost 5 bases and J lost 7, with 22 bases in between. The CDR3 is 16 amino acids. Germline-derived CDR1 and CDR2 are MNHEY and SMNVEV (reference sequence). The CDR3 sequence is CASSRVGEGVGYTQYF. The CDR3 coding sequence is TGTGCCAGCAGTCGAGTGGGAGAGGGGGTCGGTTATACGCAGTATTTT.

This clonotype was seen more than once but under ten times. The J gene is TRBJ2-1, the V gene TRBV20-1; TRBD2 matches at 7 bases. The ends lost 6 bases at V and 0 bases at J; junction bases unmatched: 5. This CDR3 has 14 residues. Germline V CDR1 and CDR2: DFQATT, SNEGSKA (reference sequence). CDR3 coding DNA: TGCAGTGCCGTCGGGGGGAGCTCCTACAATGAGCAGTTCTTC. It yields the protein CSAVGGSSYNEQFF.

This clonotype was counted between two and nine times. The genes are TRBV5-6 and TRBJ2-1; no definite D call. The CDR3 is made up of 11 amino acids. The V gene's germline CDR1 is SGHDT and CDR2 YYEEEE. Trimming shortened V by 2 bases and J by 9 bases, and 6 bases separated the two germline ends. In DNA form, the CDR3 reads TGTGCCAGCAGCTTTAGCACTGAGCAGTTCTTC. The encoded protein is CASSFSTEQFF.

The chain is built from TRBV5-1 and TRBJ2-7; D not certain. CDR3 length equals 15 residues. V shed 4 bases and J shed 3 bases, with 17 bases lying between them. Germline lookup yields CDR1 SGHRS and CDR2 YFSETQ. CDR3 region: CASSLLRGEIYEQYF. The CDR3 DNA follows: TGCGCCAGCAGCCTCCTTCGCGGCGAGATCTACGAGCAGTACTTC.